This T cell receptor beta chain was recovered during a study of blood T cell repertoires in COVID-19. Produced via immunoSEQ multiplex PCR; TCRdb's table is partial and in-frame only. The data hold roughly 180,000 clones, with around 94% observed a single time. The V gene end was trimmed by 1 base and the J gene end by 4 bases; junction bases not matched to a gene: 5. The length of the CDR3 is 15 residues. Germline-derived CDR1 and CDR2 are MGHRA and YSYEKL. Sequencing was carried out using peripheral blood. The rearrangement joins TRBV4-1 to TRBJ2-7; 9 bases agree with TRBD2. This receptor was identified in a man younger than 45 with COVID-19, enrolled during active disease. Here the CDR3 DNA reads TGCGCCAGCAGCCAAGGAGCGGGGGGTTGGTACGAGCAGTACTTC. It encodes CASSQGAGGWYEQYF.